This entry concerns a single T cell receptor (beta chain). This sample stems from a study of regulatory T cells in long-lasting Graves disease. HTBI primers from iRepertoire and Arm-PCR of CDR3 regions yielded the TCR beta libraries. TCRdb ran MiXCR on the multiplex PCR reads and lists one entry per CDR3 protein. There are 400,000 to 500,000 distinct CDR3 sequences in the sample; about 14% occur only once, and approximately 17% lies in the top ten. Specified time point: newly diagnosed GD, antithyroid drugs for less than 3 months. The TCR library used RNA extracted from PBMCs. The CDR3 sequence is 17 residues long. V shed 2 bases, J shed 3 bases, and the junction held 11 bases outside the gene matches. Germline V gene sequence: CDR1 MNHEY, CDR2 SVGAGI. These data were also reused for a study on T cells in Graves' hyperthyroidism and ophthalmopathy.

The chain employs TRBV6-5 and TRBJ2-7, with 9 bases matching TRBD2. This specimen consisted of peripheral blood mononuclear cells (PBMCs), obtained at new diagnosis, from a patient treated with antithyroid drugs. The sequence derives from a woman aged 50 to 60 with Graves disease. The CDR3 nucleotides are TGTGCCAGCAGTTACAAATCAGGGGGGACTAGCATCTACGAGCAGTACTTC. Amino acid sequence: CASSYKSGGTSIYEQYF.